This is a list of T cell receptor beta chains from one sample in a study of T cells in Graves' hyperthyroidism and ophthalmopathy. A single record per CDR3 protein comes from TCRdb applying MiXCR to the multiplex PCR reads. This sample has approximately 380,000 distinct CDR3 sequences, with around an eighth found just once. The sample taken for sequencing was blood. Every receptor here comes from a man aged 50 to 59 with Graves' ophthalmopathy. The conserved cysteine and the conserved F or W are not part of the CDR3 here.

SAREALLLHGYT TRBJ1-2 TRBV20-1
ASSLWVSSYNSPLH TRBJ1-6 TRBV11-2
ASEWGVRDTQY TRBJ2-3 TRBV2
ATRTGRTGELF TRBJ2-2 TRBV19
ASSYGTSGREETQY TRBJ2-5 TRBV6-5
ASSPAGAYNSPLH TRBJ1-6 TRBV2
ASSSDRVQRNEQF TRBJ2-1 TRBV5-6
ASSRTGGIGRGYT TRBJ1-2 TRBV14
ASSLPPIDSTDTQY TRBJ2-3 TRBV7-9
ATSAETGELF TRBJ2-2 TRBV24-1
ASSSVAGAYNEQF TRBJ2-1 TRBV11-2
ASLPGLAGVGDTQY TRBJ2-3 TRBV5-6
ASISDNKDEQY TRBJ2-7 TRBV6-1
ASSDGQLDYNEQF TRBJ2-1 TRBV10-1
ASSQVPGTAALGGYT TRBJ1-2 TRBV4-1
ASSLWKGEQF TRBJ2-1 TRBV12-3/TRBV12-4
ASSMALAGSTDTQY TRBJ2-3 TRBV19
ASSQRGLALYEQY TRBJ2-7 TRBV7-2
ATSRDRSGNGGEQF TRBJ2-1 TRBV15
ASSQDDGRAGNEQF TRBJ2-1 TRBV3-1
SVGASGRALSEQF TRBJ2-1 TRBV29-1
SANQQGRSTEAF TRBJ1-1 TRBV20-1
ASSQDPGEGQPQH TRBJ1-5 TRBV4-1
ASSLVAANEQF TRBJ2-1 TRBV12-3/TRBV12-4
ASSFGFYYEQY TRBJ2-7 TRBV12-3/TRBV12-4
SARTPGNQPQH TRBJ1-5 TRBV20-1
ASSLSLAKETQY TRBJ2-5 TRBV5-1
ATKQNTEAF TRBJ1-1 TRBV10-3
ASSASGRGADTQY TRBJ2-3 TRBV7-3
ASSLGLASHTDTQY TRBJ2-3 TRBV5-1
ASSQEIVAGYSGEQF TRBJ2-1 TRBV4-1
AWSHNRGGSGTEAF TRBJ1-1 TRBV30
ASSLGGQGSEQY TRBJ2-7 TRBV12-3/TRBV12-4
ASSLGQGHHGYT TRBJ1-2 TRBV28
ASSLAGRITGELF TRBJ2-2 TRBV11-3
ASINIISPGADTQY TRBJ2-3 TRBV12-3/TRBV12-4
ASSLSRVRDTEAF TRBJ1-1 TRBV27
ASSFLAGTSGRSLLQY TRBJ2-7 TRBV11-3
ASSGDSSYNEQF TRBJ2-1 TRBV2
ASSLVPSGTSTDTQY TRBJ2-3 TRBV11-2
ASRRDRNFYGYT TRBJ1-2 TRBV6-1
ASSITGLSPSEQY TRBJ2-7 TRBV6-1
ASSYDRDITYEQY TRBJ2-7 TRBV6-5
ASSIGLAVNTGELF TRBJ2-2 TRBV19
ASSSRDMNTEAF TRBJ1-1 TRBV7-2
ATSDPRTSGRPNEQF TRBJ2-1 TRBV24-1
ASAAGLGGEQY TRBJ2-7 TRBV5-8
SAPTVAYNEQF TRBJ2-1 TRBV20-1